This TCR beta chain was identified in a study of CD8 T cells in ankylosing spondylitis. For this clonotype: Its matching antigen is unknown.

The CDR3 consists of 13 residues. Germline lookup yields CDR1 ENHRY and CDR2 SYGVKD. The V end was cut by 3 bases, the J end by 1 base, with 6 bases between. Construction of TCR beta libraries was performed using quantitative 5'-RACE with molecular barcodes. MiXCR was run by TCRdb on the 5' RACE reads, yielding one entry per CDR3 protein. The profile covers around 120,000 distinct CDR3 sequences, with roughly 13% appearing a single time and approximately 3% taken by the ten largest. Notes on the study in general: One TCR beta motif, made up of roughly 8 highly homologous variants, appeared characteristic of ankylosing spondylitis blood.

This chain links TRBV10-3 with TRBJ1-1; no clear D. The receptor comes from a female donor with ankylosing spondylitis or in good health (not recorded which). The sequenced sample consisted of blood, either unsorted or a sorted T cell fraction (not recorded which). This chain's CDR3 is CAISDARNTEAFF. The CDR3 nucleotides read TGTGCCATCAGTGACGCCAGGAACACTGAAGCTTTCTTT.